This TCR beta chain was identified in a study of sequential checkpoint blockade in melanoma. Regarding treatment: randomized to nivolumab then ipilimumab (arm A) or the reverse (arm B). Produced via immunoSEQ multiplex PCR; TCRdb's table is partial and in-frame only. The sample shows about 2,400 clones, approximately 22% of them seen only once. This clone is medium-sized (0.01 to 0.1%) within its sample. Antigen specificity is unknown. V lost 4 bases to trimming and J lost 0 bases; unmatched junction nucleotides: 16. CDR1 MNHGY and CDR2 SAAAGT come from the germline V gene. The CDR3 spans 19 residues. General observations from the study: PD-L1 staining and CD8+ counts, not mutational load, tracked tumor T-cell clonality.

The source material was tumor tissue (inferred from file names), sampled from a patient given nivolumab and ipilimumab in sequence. The chain couples TRBV6-8 to TRBJ1-1, with 8 bases fitting TRBD1. The receptor's source is a human donor with melanoma. In DNA, the CDR3 is TGTGCCAGCAGTTCCCCAGACAGGGGCCGGATTGGGATGAACACTGAAGCTTTCTTT. It translates to CASSSPDRGRIGMNTEAFF.